Listed below are T cell receptor beta chains from one sample, sequenced in a study of metastatic and nonmetastatic thyroid tumors. TCRdb used MiXCR to call clones anew from the PCR reads. The profile covers about 36,000 clones, with under 25% appearing a single time and about a sixth taken by the ten largest. Sequenced material: blood. These receptor sequences come from a female donor with papillary thyroid cancer or a benign thyroid nodule (not recorded which). Some clones in this sample may be carry-over from other donors' samples. CDR3s include the opening cysteine and the closing phenylalanine or tryptophan. Fields, in order: J gene, V gene, clone size, D gene, CDR3 DNA, CDR3 protein. D genes are given only for firm matches. Some rows have no size entry. The others give once, few or many, or a class for an expanded clone.

>TRBJ2-7|TRBV4-1|few|TRBD1
TGCGCCAGCAGCCTCGCCGGGACAGGAGACGAGCAGTACTTC
CASSLAGTGDEQYF
>TRBJ1-1|TRBV6-4|-|TRBD1
TGTGCCACCGACCGGGACAGGAACACTGAAGCTTTCTTT
CATDRDRNTEAFF
>TRBJ2-1|TRBV28|-|TRBD2
TGTGCCAGCAGTATGCCGGGACTAGCGGGAACTGAGCAGTTCTTC
CASSMPGLAGTEQFF
>TRBJ2-5|TRBV3-1|many|-
TGTGCCAGCAGCCAAGATAGTGGACTACAGATACCTAACCAAGAGACCCAGTACTTC
CASSQDSGLQIPNQETQYF
>TRBJ2-2|TRBV24-1|many|-
TGTGCCACCAGTGAACGGGGCGCGAACACCGGGGAGCTGTTTTTT
CATSERGANTGELFF
>TRBJ2-3|TRBV2|-|-
TGTGCCAGCAGTACACAGACAGATACGCAGTATTTT
CASSTQTDTQYF
>TRBJ2-3|TRBV2|-|TRBD2
TGTGGCAGCAGGAGGGGACTAGCGGGAGACACAGATACGCAGTATTTT
CGSRRGLAGDTDTQYF
>TRBJ2-7|TRBV7-2|-|-
TGTGCCAGCAGCTTAGGAGGTGGGCTCTACGAGCAGTACTTC
CASSLGGGLYEQYF
>TRBJ1-1|TRBV27|-|-
TGTGCCAGCAGTAGTACAGTGCGCAACACTGAAGCTTTCTTT
CASSSTVRNTEAFF
>TRBJ2-3|TRBV5-1|-|-
TGCGCCAGCAGCTGGTGGGAAGGCACAGATACGCAGTATTTT
CASSWWEGTDTQYF